This TCR beta chain was identified in a study of cytomegalovirus exposure and HLA in healthy donors. Whole-study findings and limits: In an earlier analysis, most TCR beta V segments were productive about 87% or about 30% of the time. It was in a later analysis that TCR association rates were seen to vary by HLA locus, highest for DRB1 and lowest for HLA-C. The records held CMV serostatus as the only immune exposure information.

PCR amplification relied on 60 Vbeta primers (plus 13 Jbeta primers). The authors' processing: In a later analysis, some 80 million unique TCR beta chains included roughly 11 million shared by two or more donors. The assay was immunoSEQ multiplex PCR, and TCRdb's table has in-frame clones only and misses some. D and trimming come from the DNA, and the V and J calls and clone size come from that table. This sample's table has around 75,000 clones. Trimming removed 0 bases from V and 4 bases from J; junction bases left unmatched: 4. The germline CDR1 and CDR2 sequences are SGHRS and YFSETQ. The CDR3 is made up of 15 amino acids. Worth noting for this clone: Its antigen is unknown.

The J gene is TRBJ2-1, the V gene TRBV5-1; 7 positions match TRBD2. The receptor comes from a woman aged 55-75 years in good health and CMV-seronegative. The source material was PBMCs. This chain's CDR3 is CASSLAGLRYNEQFF. Here the CDR3 DNA reads TGCGCCAGCAGCTTGGCGGGACTACGATACAATGAGCAGTTCTTC.